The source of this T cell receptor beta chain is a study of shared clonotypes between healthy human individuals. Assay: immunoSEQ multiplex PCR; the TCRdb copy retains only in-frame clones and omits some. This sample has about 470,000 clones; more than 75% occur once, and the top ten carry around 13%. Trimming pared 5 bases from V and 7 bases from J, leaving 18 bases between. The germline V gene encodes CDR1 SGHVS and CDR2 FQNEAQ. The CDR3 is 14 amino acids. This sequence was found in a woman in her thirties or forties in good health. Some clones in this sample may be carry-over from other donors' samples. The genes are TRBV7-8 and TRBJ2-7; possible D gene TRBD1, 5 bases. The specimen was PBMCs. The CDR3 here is CASSNKWGSVEQYF. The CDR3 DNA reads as TGTGCCAGCAGCAATAAATGGGGCAGTGTAGAGCAGTACTTC.